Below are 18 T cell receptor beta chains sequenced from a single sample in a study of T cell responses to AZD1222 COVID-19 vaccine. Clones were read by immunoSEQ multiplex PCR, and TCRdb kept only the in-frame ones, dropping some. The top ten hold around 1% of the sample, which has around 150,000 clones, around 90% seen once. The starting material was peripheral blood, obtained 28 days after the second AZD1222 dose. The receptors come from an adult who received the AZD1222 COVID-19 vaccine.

CDR3 protein: CASSLWSGVGQPQHF. Written as DNA, the CDR3 is TGTGCCAGCAGCTTGTGGTCCGGGGTTGGTCAGCCCCAGCATTTT. This chain connects TRBV5-5 to TRBJ1-5, with D unclear. V was clipped by 1 base and J by 6 bases, with 14 bases between them. The length of the CDR3 is 15 residues. The V gene's germline CDR1 is SGHKS and CDR2 YYEKEE (reference sequence). Variable domain in full (rest from reference TRBV5-5 and TRBJ1-5): DAGVTQSPTHLIKTRGQQVTLRCSPISGHKSVSWYQQVLGQGPQFIFQYYEKEERGRGNFPDRFSARQFPNYSSELNVNALLLGDSALYLCASSLWSGVGQPQHFGDGTRLSIL.

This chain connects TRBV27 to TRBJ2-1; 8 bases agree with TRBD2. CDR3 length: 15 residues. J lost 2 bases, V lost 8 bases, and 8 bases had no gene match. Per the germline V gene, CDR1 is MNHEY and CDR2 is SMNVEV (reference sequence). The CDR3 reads CASALSGGPYNEQFF. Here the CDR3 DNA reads TGTGCCAGCGCCTTGTCGGGGGGGCCCTACAATGAGCAGTTCTTC.

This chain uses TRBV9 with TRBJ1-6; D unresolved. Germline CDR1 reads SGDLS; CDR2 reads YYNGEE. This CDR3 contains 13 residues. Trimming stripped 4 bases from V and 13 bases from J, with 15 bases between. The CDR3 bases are TGTGCCAGCAGCCCCGGGGAAGGCGGTCCCCTCCACTTT. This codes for CASSPGEGGPLHF.

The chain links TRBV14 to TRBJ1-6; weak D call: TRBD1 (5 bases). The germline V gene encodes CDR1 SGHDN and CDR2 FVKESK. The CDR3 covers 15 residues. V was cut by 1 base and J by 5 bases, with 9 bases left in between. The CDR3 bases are TGTGCCAGCAGCCAAGCAAGGGACCATAATTCACCCCTCCACTTT. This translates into CASSQARDHNSPLHF.

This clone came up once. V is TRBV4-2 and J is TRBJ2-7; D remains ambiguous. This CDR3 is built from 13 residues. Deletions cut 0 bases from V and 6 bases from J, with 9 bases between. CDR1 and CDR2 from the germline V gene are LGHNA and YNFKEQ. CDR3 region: CASSQDRSGEQYF. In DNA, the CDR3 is TGTGCCAGCAGCCAAGATCGGTCGGGCGAGCAGTACTTC.

The CDR3 region has the DNA TGCAGCGGCGGGCAGGCGAGCCACCTGGGATACAATGAGCAGTTCTTC. Residues: CSGGQASHLGYNEQFF. The chain links TRBV29-1 to TRBJ2-1; D possibly corresponds to TRBD2 (5 bases). V lost 7 bases and J 4 bases, leaving 23 bases between the germline ends. CDR3 length equals 16 residues. Germline V lookup: CDR1 SQVTM, CDR2 ANQGSEA.

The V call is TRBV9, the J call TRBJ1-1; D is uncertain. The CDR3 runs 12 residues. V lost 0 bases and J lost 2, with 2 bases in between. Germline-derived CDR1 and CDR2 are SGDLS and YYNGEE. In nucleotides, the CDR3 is TGTGCCAGCAGCGTAGATAACACTGAAGCTTTCTTT. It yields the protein CASSVDNTEAFF.

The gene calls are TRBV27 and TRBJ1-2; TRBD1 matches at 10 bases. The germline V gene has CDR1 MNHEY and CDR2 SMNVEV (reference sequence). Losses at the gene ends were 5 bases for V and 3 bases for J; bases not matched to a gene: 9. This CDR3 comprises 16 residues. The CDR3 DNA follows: TGTGCCAGCAGTATCTCATCCGGGACAGGGGACTATGGCTACACCTTC. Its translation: CASSISSGTGDYGYTF.

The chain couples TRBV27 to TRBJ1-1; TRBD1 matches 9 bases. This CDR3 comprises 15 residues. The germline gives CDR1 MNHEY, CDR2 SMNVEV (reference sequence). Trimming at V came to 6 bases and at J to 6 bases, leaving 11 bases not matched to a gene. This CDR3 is CASRYFDRGDSEAFF. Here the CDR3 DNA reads TGTGCCAGCAGGTACTTTGACAGGGGGGATTCTGAAGCTTTCTTT.

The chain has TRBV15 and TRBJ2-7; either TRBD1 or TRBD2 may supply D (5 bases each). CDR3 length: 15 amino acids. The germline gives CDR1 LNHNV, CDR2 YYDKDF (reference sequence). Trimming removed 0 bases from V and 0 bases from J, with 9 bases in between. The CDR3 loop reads CATSRERDGSYEQYF. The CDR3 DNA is TGTGCCACCAGCAGAGAAAGGGACGGCTCCTACGAGCAGTACTTC. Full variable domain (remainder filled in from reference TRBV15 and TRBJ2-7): DAMVIQNPRYQVTQFGKPVTLSCSQTLNHNVMYWYQQKSSQAPKLLFHYYDKDFNNEADTPDNFQSRRPNTSFCFLDIRSPGLGDTAMYLCATSRERDGSYEQYFGPGTRLTVT.

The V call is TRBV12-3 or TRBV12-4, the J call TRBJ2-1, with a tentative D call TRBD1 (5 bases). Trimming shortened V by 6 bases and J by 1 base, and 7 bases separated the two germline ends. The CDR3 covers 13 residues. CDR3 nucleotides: TGTGCCAGCAGCCAGGGATCCTACAATGAGCAGTTCTTC. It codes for CASSQGSYNEQFF.

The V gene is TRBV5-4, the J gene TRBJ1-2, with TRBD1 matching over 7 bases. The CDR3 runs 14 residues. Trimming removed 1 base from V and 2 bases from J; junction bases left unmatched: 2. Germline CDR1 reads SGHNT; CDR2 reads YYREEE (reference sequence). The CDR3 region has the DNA TGTGCCAGCAGCTTGTCAGGGGGAAACTATGGCTACACCTTC. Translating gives CASSLSGGNYGYTF.

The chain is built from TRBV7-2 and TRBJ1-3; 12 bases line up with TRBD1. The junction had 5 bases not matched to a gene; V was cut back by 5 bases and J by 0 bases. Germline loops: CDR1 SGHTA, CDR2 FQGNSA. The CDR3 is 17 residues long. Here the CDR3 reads CASSLGQGAYSGNTIYF. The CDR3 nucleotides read TGTGCCAGCAGCCTGGGACAGGGGGCTTACTCTGGAAACACCATATATTTT.

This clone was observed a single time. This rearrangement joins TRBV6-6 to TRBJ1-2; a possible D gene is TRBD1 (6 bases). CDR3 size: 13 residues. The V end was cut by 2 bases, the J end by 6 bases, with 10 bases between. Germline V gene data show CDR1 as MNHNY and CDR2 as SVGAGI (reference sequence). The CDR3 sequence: CASSYIGTHGYTF. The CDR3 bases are TGTGCCAGCAGTTACATAGGGACACATGGCTACACCTTC.

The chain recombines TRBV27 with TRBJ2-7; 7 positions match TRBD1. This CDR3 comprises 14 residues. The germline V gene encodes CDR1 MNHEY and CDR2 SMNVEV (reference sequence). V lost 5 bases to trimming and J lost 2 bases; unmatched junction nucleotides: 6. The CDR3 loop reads CASSQQGPPYEQYF. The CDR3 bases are TGTGCCAGCAGTCAACAGGGGCCCCCCTACGAGCAGTACTTC.

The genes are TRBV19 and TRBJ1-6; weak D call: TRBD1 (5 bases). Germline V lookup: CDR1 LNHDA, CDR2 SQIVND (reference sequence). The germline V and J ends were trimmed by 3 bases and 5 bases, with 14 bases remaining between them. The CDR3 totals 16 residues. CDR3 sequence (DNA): TGTGCCAGTAGTATCGGTTTCGGGGGGGATAATTCACCCCTCCACTTT. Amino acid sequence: CASSIGFGGDNSPLHF.

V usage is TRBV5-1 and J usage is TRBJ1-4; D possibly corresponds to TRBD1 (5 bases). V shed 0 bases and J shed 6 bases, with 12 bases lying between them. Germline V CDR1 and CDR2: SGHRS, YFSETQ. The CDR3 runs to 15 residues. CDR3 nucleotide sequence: TGCGCCAGCAGCTTGGGGGGGACTACTCATGAAAAACTGTTTTTT. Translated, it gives CASSLGGTTHEKLFF.

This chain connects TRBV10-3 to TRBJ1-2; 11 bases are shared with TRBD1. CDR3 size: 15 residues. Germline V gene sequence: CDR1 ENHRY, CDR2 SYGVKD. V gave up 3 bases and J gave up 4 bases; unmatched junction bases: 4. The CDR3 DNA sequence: TGTGCCATCAGTGACCTGGACAGGGGGCTCTATGGCTACACCTTC. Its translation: CAISDLDRGLYGYTF.